This TCR beta chain was retrieved from a study of OX40 agonist ivuxolimab in advanced cancers. For the study at large: Two cutaneous melanoma patients and one hepatocellular carcinoma patient, three in all, had partial responses.

This clone was detected once. Its antigen is as yet unknown. Study-wide points: Some of the lowest clonal expansion was seen in partial responders at 0.1-3.0 mg/kg.

Sequencing was performed with immunoSEQ multiplex PCR; in TCRdb, only in-frame clones are kept and a portion is missing. The data hold 55,000 to 90,000 clones, with roughly 80% observed a single time. This TCR was sampled from an adult with an advanced solid tumor such as melanoma, head and neck, liver or kidney cancer. The material sequenced was CD4+ or CD8+ T cells sorted from blood, taken in a trial of the OX40 agonist ivuxolimab.

CDR3 bases: TGTGCCAGCAGCTTGAGCCTGGACAGGCAAGAGACCCAGTACTTC. Its translation is CASSLSLDRQETQYF. The chain employs TRBV5-4 and TRBJ2-5; 7 bases agree with TRBD1. V lost 1 base, J lost 2 bases, and 5 bases stayed unmatched. The length of the CDR3 is 15 residues. Germline V gene data show CDR1 as SGHNT and CDR2 as YYREEE (reference sequence).